These 2 T cell receptor beta chains originate from one sample sequenced in a study of T-cell memory formation after mild COVID-19 (dated by TCRdb to the early 2020s). Libraries were built with 5' RACE. The sequencer was an Illumina NovaSeq 6000. The public sequencing data were trimmed at Q25 with fastp and processed into clonotypes with MiXCR by TCRdb, which kept only in-frame beta chains. Here each entry gathers all rows of one CDR3 protein and keeps the most common genes and DNA. This sample has 380,000 or so distinct CDR3 sequences in its table, and around an eighth of those were observed once. The top ten clones comprise about 22% of the sample. Input material: PBMCs or a T cell subset sorted from them (not recorded which). The receptors were gathered from a man between 18 and 29 years old who had mild COVID-19 (a few samples of this study predate the infection). The sample titles of this study are shuffled in the database, so cell type and time point are left out; the donor was told from shared clones.

This clonotype occurred a few times. The chain joins TRBV7-6 to TRBJ1-5; D call uncertain. Per the germline V gene, CDR1 is SGHVS and CDR2 is FNYEAQ. V was pared by 3 bases and J by 9 bases, with 9 bases between. The CDR3 has 12 amino acids. The CDR3 DNA sequence: TGTGCCAGCAGCTTTACTCGGGGGCCCCAGCATTTT. Encoded protein: CASSFTRGPQHF.

The gene calls are TRBV4-3 and TRBJ2-7; no clear D. CDR1 and CDR2 from the germline V gene are LGHNA and YSLEER. Trimming cost V 2 bases and J 6 bases, with 8 bases left between them. CDR3 size: 12 residues. The DNA for the CDR3 is TGCGCCAGCAGCCAACCTGGCGGCGAGCAGTACTTC. Translated, it gives CASSQPGGEQYF.